This T cell receptor (beta chain) was sequenced for a study of PD-1 blockade in classical Hodgkin lymphoma. Study-wide background: Intravenous infusions of nivolumab 3 mg/kg reached patients every 2 weeks.

TCRdb's table, derived via immunoSEQ multiplex PCR, lists solely in-frame clones and lacks some. The table shows tens of thousands of clones, with 65% to 85% occurring only once. Every patient experienced relapse after autologous stem cell transplantation, and brentuximab vedotin exposure varied. The best responses consisted of complete response, partial response or progressive disease. On this clone itself: What it recognizes is unknown.

Study-wide findings and caveats: Similar baseline diversity was found in complete responders and newly diagnosed patients.

V dropped 1 base and J dropped 5; count of bases not matched to a gene: 9. The germline CDR1 and CDR2 sequences are SGHTA and FQGNSA. This CDR3 is 17 amino acids long. The V call is TRBV7-2, the J call TRBJ2-5; 11 bases line up with TRBD2. The sequences come from peripheral blood mononuclear cells (PBMCs), collected before the second cycle of nivolumab. The receptor's source is a human donor with classical Hodgkin lymphoma. CDR3 sequence reads: CASSLGRGLAVRETQYF. In DNA form, the CDR3 reads TGTGCCAGCAGCTTAGGGCGGGGACTAGCGGTACGGGAGACCCAGTACTTC.